The rows below give T cell receptor beta chains drawn from one sample of a study of OX40 agonist ivuxolimab in advanced cancers. Clones were read by immunoSEQ multiplex PCR, and TCRdb kept only the in-frame ones, dropping some. The sample consists of fewer than 90,000 clones, roughly 91% of them appearing once. The sample here was CD4+ or CD8+ T cells sorted from blood, taken in a trial of the OX40 agonist ivuxolimab. The receptors originated from an adult with an advanced solid tumor such as melanoma, head and neck, liver or kidney cancer. Both conserved end residues are part of each CDR3. The D gene is left open where the match is weak. Some rows mark clone size as missing; the rest say once, few, many or name a class of expanded clone.

J,D,size,V,DNA,CDR3
TRBJ1-2,.,.,TRBV11-2,TGTGCCAGCAGCCCCCGGGCTAACTATGGCTACACCTTC,CASSPRANYGYTF
TRBJ1-5,.,.,TRBV30,TGTGCCTGGAGTCTAACCAGGGGAGAGAGACAGCCCCAGCATTTT,CAWSLTRGERQPQHF
TRBJ2-4,TRBD1,.,TRBV19,TGTGCCAGTAGTGCGGGACAGGGTACCCTAGCCAAAAACATTCAGTACTTC,CASSAGQGTLAKNIQYF
TRBJ1-3,.,.,TRBV5-1,TGCGCCAGCAGCGTCAACCGCTGGAGGAGGATCTCTGGAAACACCATATATTTT,CASSVNRWRRISGNTIYF
TRBJ2-2,TRBD2,.,TRBV6-5,TGTGCCAGCAGTCCGGGGGGGGCGTACACCGGGGAGCTGTTTTTT,CASSPGGAYTGELFF
TRBJ1-1,.,.,TRBV6-5,TGTGCCAGCACCGAGCCGGGGAGGGCGAAAGCTTTCTTT,CASTEPGRAKAFF
TRBJ2-1,.,.,TRBV9,TGTGCCAGCAGCGTAGATTTAAGAGACAGTTCGATCTTC,CASSVDLRDSSIF
TRBJ2-5,.,.,TRBV19,TGTGCCAGTAGCCCCGGAAAATCACAGTTAGGGGAGACCCAGTACTTC,CASSPGKSQLGETQYF
TRBJ2-3,TRBD1,.,TRBV7-2,TGTGCCAGCAGCTTAGTTGGCAGGGGGACAGATACGCAGTATTTT,CASSLVGRGTDTQYF
TRBJ2-3,.,.,TRBV27,TGTGCCAGCAGTCCCAGGGCGGCTAGCCCCCTTAGCACAGATACGCAGTATTTT,CASSPRAASPLSTDTQYF
TRBJ1-1,.,.,TRBV10-3,TGTGCCATCAGGGACAACACTGAAGCTTTCTTT,CAIRDNTEAFF
TRBJ2-1,.,.,TRBV9,TGTGCCAGCAGCGTAGGTCCCGACAATGAGCAGTTCTTC,CASSVGPDNEQFF
TRBJ2-5,TRBD2,.,TRBV7-6,TGTGCCAGCAGCTCCCCCCGCGGGGGTATGGAGACCCAGTACTTC,CASSSPRGGMETQYF
TRBJ2-1,TRBD1,.,TRBV7-9,TGTGCCAGCAGCCAAAACCGGGACAGGGGTTACAATGAGCAGTTCTTC,CASSQNRDRGYNEQFF
TRBJ2-7,.,.,TRBV29-1,TGCAGCATCCGGGACGGAGGTCAATACGAGCAGTACTTC,CSIRDGGQYEQYF
TRBJ2-7,TRBD2,.,TRBV5-4,TGTGCCAGCTCCGGACTAGCGGGACACCCAGGCCTAGGCGAGCAGTACTTC,CASSGLAGHPGLGEQYF
TRBJ1-2,.,.,TRBV18,TGTGCCAGCTCACCACCGCACCAGGGAACCGGCTACACCTTC,CASSPPHQGTGYTF
TRBJ2-2,.,once,TRBV19,TGTGCCAGTACTAACGCGAACACCGGGGAGCTGTTTTTT,CASTNANTGELFF
TRBJ1-2,TRBD1,.,TRBV29-1,TGCAGCGTCGCAGGGGGGAGTAACTATGGCTACACCTTC,CSVAGGSNYGYTF
TRBJ1-5,TRBD1,.,TRBV28,TGTGCCAGCAGACCGGGACAGAACAATCAGCCCCAGCATTTT,CASRPGQNNQPQHF
TRBJ2-5,TRBD2,.,TRBV30,TGTGCCTGGAGGGACACGGGGACTATGCAAGAGACCCAGTACTTC,CAWRDTGTMQETQYF
TRBJ2-7,.,.,TRBV6-1,TGTGCCAGCAGTTTCGAGAGACCCTACGAGCAGTACTTC,CASSFERPYEQYF
TRBJ2-3,.,.,TRBV18,TGTGCCAGCTCACCACCGAAATTGGGCACAGATACGCAGTATTTT,CASSPPKLGTDTQYF
TRBJ1-2,.,few,TRBV7-8,TGTGCCAGCAGCTTAGTTGGGGGTAGTGGCTACACCTTC,CASSLVGGSGYTF
TRBJ2-1,.,.,TRBV27,TGTGCCAGCAGTTTATTGAGAGGGACCTCCTACAATGAGCAGTTCTTC,CASSLLRGTSYNEQFF
TRBJ2-3,.,.,TRBV9,TGTGCCAGCAGCGAAGGACCCACGAGGAGCACAGATACGCAGTATTTT,CASSEGPTRSTDTQYF
TRBJ1-5,.,.,TRBV6-1,TGTGCCAGCACCCTCCCGGGCAGGGGCCAGCCCCAGCATTTT,CASTLPGRGQPQHF
TRBJ1-1,TRBD1,.,TRBV19,TGTGCCAGTAACTACAGGGGAATCGGGACTGAAGCTTTCTTT,CASNYRGIGTEAFF
TRBJ2-6,.,.,TRBV28,TGTGCCGGGAACAGGGCTGGGGCCAACGTCCTGACTTTC,CAGNRAGANVLTF
TRBJ1-1,.,.,TRBV7-2,TGTGCCAGCAGCTGGGGCGGGTACACTGAAGCTTTCTTT,CASSWGGYTEAFF
TRBJ2-1,.,.,TRBV25-1,TGTGCCAGCAGTGAGGTCGGGAGTAGTTATGAGCAGTTCTTC,CASSEVGSSYEQFF
TRBJ2-1,TRBD1,.,TRBV5-4,TGTGCCAGCAGCTTGGAGGGGGCGCTTGACAATGAGCAGTTCTTC,CASSLEGALDNEQFF
TRBJ1-5,TRBD1,.,TRBV10-1,TGCGCCAGCGGGAGACAGGGGTTAAAGTATAGCAATCAGCCCCAGCATTTT,CASGRQGLKYSNQPQHF
TRBJ1-2,TRBD1,.,TRBV6-1,TGTGCCAGCAGTGAAGCCCCACCGGGACAGTCTAACTATGGCTACACCTTC,CASSEAPPGQSNYGYTF
TRBJ1-1,TRBD1,.,TRBV6-5,TGTGCCAGCAGTTCGGGACAGATGAACACTGAAGCTTTCTTT,CASSSGQMNTEAFF
TRBJ1-1,.,.,TRBV4-2,TGTGCCAGCAGCCAAGAATTGAGAACTGAAGCTTTCTTT,CASSQELRTEAFF
TRBJ1-1,TRBD1,.,TRBV5-4,TGTGCCAGCAGCGAGACAGGGGTGGGTGTCACTGAAGCTTTCTTT,CASSETGVGVTEAFF
TRBJ2-5,.,.,TRBV5-1,TGCGCCAGCGGAGTTCAAGAGACCCAGTACTTC,CASGVQETQYF
TRBJ2-7,.,.,TRBV2,TGTGCCAGCGGACTCGACGGCCCCTACGAGCAGTACTTC,CASGLDGPYEQYF